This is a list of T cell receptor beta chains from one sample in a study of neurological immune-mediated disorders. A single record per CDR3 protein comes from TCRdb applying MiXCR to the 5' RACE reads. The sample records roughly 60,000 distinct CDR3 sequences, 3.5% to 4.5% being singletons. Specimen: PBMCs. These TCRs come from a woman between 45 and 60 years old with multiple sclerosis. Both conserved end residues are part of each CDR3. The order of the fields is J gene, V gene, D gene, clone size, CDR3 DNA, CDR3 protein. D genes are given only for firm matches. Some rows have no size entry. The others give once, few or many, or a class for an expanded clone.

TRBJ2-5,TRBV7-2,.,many,TGTGCCAGCAGCACCCGGCAAGAGACCCAGTACTTC,CASSTRQETQYF
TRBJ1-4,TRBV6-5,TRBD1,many,TGTGCCAGCAGTTTTCGGCGGACAGGGGGTCAAGGGGAAGAAAAACTGTTTTTT,CASSFRRTGGQGEEKLFF
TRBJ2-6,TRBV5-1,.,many,TGCGCCAGCAGCGGACCCGGGGGGGCCAACGTCCTGACTTTC,CASSGPGGANVLTF
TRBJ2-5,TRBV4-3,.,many,TGCGCCAGCAGCCAAGATGTAGGGGGTAAAGGAGGAGAGACCCAGTACTTC,CASSQDVGGKGGETQYF
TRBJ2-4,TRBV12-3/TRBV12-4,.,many,TGTGCCAGCAGAAGGGACATAAACATTCAGTACTTC,CASRRDINIQYF
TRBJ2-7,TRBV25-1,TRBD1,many,TGTGCCAGCAGTGAAGGGACAGGGAGGTACGAGCAGTACTTC,CASSEGTGRYEQYF
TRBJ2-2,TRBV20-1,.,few,TGCAGTGCTAGCTCAGGAGTGACCGGGGAGCTGTTTTTT,CSASSGVTGELFF
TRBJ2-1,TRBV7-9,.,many,TGTGCCAGCAGCTCCCTGTCCGCGAGCAATGAGCAGTTCTTC,CASSSLSASNEQFF
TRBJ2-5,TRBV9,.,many,TGTGCCAGCAGCGTGAGGGCGGCCGGGGCGGAGACCCAGTACTTC,CASSVRAAGAETQYF
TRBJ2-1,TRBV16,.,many,TGTGCCAGCAGCCAATCGAGGGAAAATGAGCAGTTCTTC,CASSQSRENEQFF
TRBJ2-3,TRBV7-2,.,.,TGTGCCAGCAGCCGTACCCCGGGATATAGCACAGATACGCAGTATTTT,CASSRTPGYSTDTQYF
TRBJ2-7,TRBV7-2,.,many,TGTGCCAGCAGCTTAGGGGGACCCCCCTACGAGCAGTACTTC,CASSLGGPPYEQYF
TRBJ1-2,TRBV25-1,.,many,TGTGCCTCCACGTCCGGGAGTCACTACACCTTC,CASTSGSHYTF
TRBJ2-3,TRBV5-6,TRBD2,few,TGTGCCAGCAGCTTCTCCCGGACTAGCGGGAGCACAGATACGCAGTATTTT,CASSFSRTSGSTDTQYF
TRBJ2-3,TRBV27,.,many,TGTGCCAGCAGGCCAACGCAGGGACGCGATACGCAGTATTTT,CASRPTQGRDTQYF
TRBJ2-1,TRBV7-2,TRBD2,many,TGTGCCAGCAGCTCGAGCGGGAGTCTGAACAATGAGCAGTTCTTC,CASSSSGSLNNEQFF
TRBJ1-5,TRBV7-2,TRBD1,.,TGTGCCAGCAGCCCCGGACAGGGGGCTCAGCCCCAGCATTTT,CASSPGQGAQPQHF
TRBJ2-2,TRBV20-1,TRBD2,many,TGCAGTGCTAGACTTACTAGTAGCGGGAGGCCCACCGGGGAGCTGTTTTTT,CSARLTSSGRPTGELFF
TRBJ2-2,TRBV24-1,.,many,TGTGCCACCAGTGATTGGGGACCCGGGGAGCTGTTTTTT,CATSDWGPGELFF
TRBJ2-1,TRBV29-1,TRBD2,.,TGCAGCGGCAGAACCGGGACTAGCCTGCATGACGAGCAGTTCTTC,CSGRTGTSLHDEQFF
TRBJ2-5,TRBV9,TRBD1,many,TGTGCCAGCAGCGGGGGGACAGTGGAGACCCAGTACTTC,CASSGGTVETQYF
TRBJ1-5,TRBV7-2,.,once,TGTGCCAGCAGCTTAGATGGGGGGAGCAATCAGCCCCAGCATTTT,CASSLDGGSNQPQHF
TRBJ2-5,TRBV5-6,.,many,TGTGCCAGCAGCTTGGTGCGCAGGGCGGAAGAGACCCAGTACTTC,CASSLVRRAEETQYF
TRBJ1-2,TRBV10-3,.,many,TGTGCCATCATGGAACAGGGTGGTGGCTACACCTTC,CAIMEQGGGYTF
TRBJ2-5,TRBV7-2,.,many,TGTGCCAGCAGCTCATCTGGGGGTGGAGAGACCCAGTACTTC,CASSSSGGGETQYF
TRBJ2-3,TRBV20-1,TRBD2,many,TGCAGTGCTAGAGATCCCCTGTTAGCGGGATCAACAGATACGCAGTATTTT,CSARDPLLAGSTDTQYF
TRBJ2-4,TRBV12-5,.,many,TGTGCTAGTGGCCAGGGACTAAACATTCAGTACTTC,CASGQGLNIQYF
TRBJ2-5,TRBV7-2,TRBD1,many,TGTGCCAGCAGCCCTCCCCCGGTACAGGGGGTGGAGACCCAGTACTTC,CASSPPPVQGVETQYF
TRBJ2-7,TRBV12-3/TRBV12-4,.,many,TGTGCCAGCAGCCAGATGGGGGCGAAGCAGTACTTC,CASSQMGAKQYF
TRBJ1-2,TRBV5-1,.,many,TGCGCCAGCAGCTTGATGACTGGGGTCGACTATGGCTACACCTTC,CASSLMTGVDYGYTF
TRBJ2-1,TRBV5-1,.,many,TGCGCCAGCAGCTTGGCTGACAGGAGAAATGAGCAGTTCTTC,CASSLADRRNEQFF
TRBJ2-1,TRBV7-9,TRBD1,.,TGTGCCAGCAGCTCGAGGACCCCGGACAGGGGCGCAATGTCACTCAATGAGCAGTTCTTC,CASSSRTPDRGAMSLNEQFF
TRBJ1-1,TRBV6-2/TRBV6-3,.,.,TGTGCCAGCAGTGCCCCGGGATGGGCTTTCTTT,CASSAPGWAFF